Below are 17 T cell receptor beta chains sequenced from a single sample in a study of low-dose radiotherapy and immunotherapy resistance in tumors. TRAV- and TRBV-specific primers were used for first-strand cDNA, which covered alpha and beta chains. A roughly 19-cycle PCR with a constant-region primer and V-primer adapter amplified TCRs. MiXCR, applied by TCRdb to the reads, yields one record per CDR3 protein. The data show more than 12,000 distinct CDR3 sequences, 40% to 60% seen once. These receptors all come from a human donor with advanced metastatic prostate, ovarian, gallbladder or colorectal cancer (not recorded which). This table probably holds off-target reads from a library built for another chain.

The gene calls are TRBV7-3 and TRBJ1-1, with D possibly TRBD1 on 6 matching bases. The V end was cut by 0 bases, the J end by 0 bases, with 11 bases between. The CDR3 runs to 16 residues. The germline V gene encodes CDR1 SGHTA and CDR2 FQGTGA. The CDR3 here is CASSLTGGSLNTEAFF. The CDR3 DNA sequence: TGTGCCAGCAGCTTAACGGGGGGCAGTTTGAACACTGAAGCTTTCTTT.

V usage is TRBV28 and J usage is TRBJ2-7; possible D gene TRBD1, 5 bases. From germline, CDR1 is MDHEN and CDR2 SYDVKM. The V gene lost 2 bases and the J gene lost 6 bases, with 17 bases spanning the gap. The CDR3 is made up of 15 amino acids. CDR3 sequence reads: CASSLGGQGSSEQYF. The CDR3, as DNA: TGTGCCAGCAGTTTAGGTGGACAAGGCTCGTCCGAGCAGTACTTC. Based on the CDR3 plus reference TRBV28 and TRBJ2-7, the full variable domain is DVKVTQSSRYLVKRTGEKVFLECVQDMDHENMFWYRQDPGLGLRLIYFSYDVKMKEKGDIPEGYSVSREKKERFSLILESASTNQTSMYLCASSLGGQGSSEQYFGPGTRLTVT.

The chain links TRBV14 to TRBJ2-3, with D uncertain. There are 13 residues in the CDR3. Germline V lookup: CDR1 SGHDN, CDR2 FVKESK. V lost 4 bases to trimming and J lost 6 bases, with 11 bases between them. CDR3 in DNA: TGTGCCAGCAGCCCCAGACTCGGGGATACGCAGTATTTT. Residues: CASSPRLGDTQYF.

The gene calls are TRBV29-1 and TRBJ2-7, with 7 bases lining up with TRBD2. The CDR3 length is 16 residues. Germline assignment: CDR1 SQVTM and CDR2 ANQGSEA. V trimming: 0 bases; J trimming: 2 bases; junction bases outside the gene matches: 10. DNA for the CDR3: TGCAGCGTTGAAGACCGATTAAGCGGGACGACCTACGAGCAGTACTTC. Its translation is CSVEDRLSGTTYEQYF.

V usage is TRBV28 and J usage is TRBJ2-7; no clear D. V was pared by 9 bases and J by 1 base, with 10 bases between. Germline CDR1 is MDHEN and CDR2 is SYDVKM. The CDR3 sequence is 12 residues long. CDR3 bases: TGTGCCAGTTCCACGGGTTCCTACGAGCAGTACTTC. Amino acids: CASSTGSYEQYF. The full variable domain, completed using reference TRBV28 and TRBJ2-7, is DVKVTQSSRYLVKRTGEKVFLECVQDMDHENMFWYRQDPGLGLRLIYFSYDVKMKEKGDIPEGYSVSREKKERFSLILESASTNQTSMYLCASSTGSYEQYFGPGTRLTVT.

This clonotype was seen more than once but under ten times. J is TRBJ2-7 and V is TRBV29-1; TRBD2 agrees at 13 bases. Looked up from germline, CDR1 is SQVTM and CDR2 is ANQGSEA. With 3 bases clipped from V and 1 base from J, the junction kept 6 bases outside the gene matches. The CDR3 contains 16 residues. The CDR3 sequence is CSVDLRTSGSSYEQYF. CDR3 DNA sequence: TGCAGCGTTGACCTCCGGACTAGCGGGAGTTCCTACGAGCAGTACTTC.

The chain carries TRBV28 and TRBJ1-5, with a tentative D call TRBD1 (5 bases). Trimming removed 5 bases at V and 1 base at J, with 9 bases between. In germline, CDR1 is MDHEN, CDR2 SYDVKM. The CDR3 has 14 residues. The DNA for the CDR3 is TGTGCCAGCAGTCGCGACAGCAGCAATCAGCCCCAGCATTTT. Amino acids: CASSRDSSNQPQHF. The full variable domain, rest sourced from reference TRBV28 and TRBJ1-5, is DVKVTQSSRYLVKRTGEKVFLECVQDMDHENMFWYRQDPGLGLRLIYFSYDVKMKEKGDIPEGYSVSREKKERFSLILESASTNQTSMYLCASSRDSSNQPQHFGDGTRLSIL.

The CDR3 sequence: CASSPLAEGSPGETQYF. Here the CDR3 DNA reads TGTGCCAGCAGCCCTTTGGCGGAAGGGTCCCCCGGAGAGACCCAGTACTTC. This chain links TRBV5-4 with TRBJ2-5; unclear D gene. Germline loops: CDR1 SGHNT, CDR2 YYREEE (reference sequence). The CDR3 spans 17 residues. Between the trimmed V and J ends, which lost 4 bases and 4 bases, there was a span of 23 bases.

In its sample, this clonotype was seen a few times. This chain uses TRBV14 with TRBJ2-1, with TRBD2 identical over 14 bases. Germline V gene lookup returns CDR1 SGHDN and CDR2 FVKESK. Trimming took 6 bases from V and 8 from J; bases not matched to a gene: 3. The CDR3 has 14 amino acids. The CDR3 is CASREGLAGDEQFF. The CDR3, as DNA: TGTGCCAGCAGGGAGGGACTAGCGGGAGATGAGCAGTTCTTC.

CDR3 protein: CATSLGTGDNSPLHF. Here the CDR3 DNA reads TGTGCCACCTCCCTCGGGACAGGCGATAATTCACCCCTCCACTTT. The chain uses TRBV10-3 and TRBJ1-6; TRBD1 agrees at 8 bases. Trimming cost V 10 bases and J 5 bases; bases outside gene matches: 10. This CDR3 contains 15 residues. Per the germline V gene, CDR1 is ENHRY and CDR2 is SYGVKD.

V and J are TRBV29-1 and TRBJ2-7, with D unclear. This CDR3 is built from 13 residues. Trimming pared 4 bases from V and 0 bases from J, leaving 10 bases between. Germline values: CDR1 SQVTM, CDR2 ANQGSEA. The CDR3 coding sequence is TGCAGCGTTGGGTTGGCCTACTCCTACGAGCAGTACTTC. Protein: CSVGLAYSYEQYF.

This chain uses TRBV5-3 with TRBJ1-1; tentatively, D is TRBD1 (6 bases). TRBV5-3 is filed as an ORF, its function uncertain. V was cut by 8 bases and J by 6 bases, with 23 bases left in between. The length of the CDR3 is 15 residues. CDR3 in amino acids: CASRPSQGSFAEAFF. CDR3 nucleotides: TGTGCCAGCAGACCGTCACAGGGTTCTTTTGCTGAAGCTTTCTTT.

The chain uses TRBV1 and TRBJ2-5; the table's D gene call, TRBD1, was not cross checked with the DNA. TRBV1 is designated a pseudogene. This CDR3 has 15 amino acids. The CDR3 nucleotides read TGCACCAGCAGCCAAGAATCGGGGGCCGGGGAGACCCAGTACTTC. It codes for CTSSQESGAGETQYF.

This chain joins TRBV9 and TRBJ2-1; TRBD1 matches 9 bases. Germline CDR1 SGDLS, CDR2 YYNGEE. The CDR3 length is 14 residues. V shed 2 bases and J 7 bases; nucleotides not matched to a gene: 4. The CDR3 is CASSVGTGFNEQFF. The CDR3 DNA follows: TGTGCCAGCAGCGTCGGGACAGGGTTTAATGAGCAGTTCTTC.

The V gene is TRBV6-1, the J gene TRBJ2-7; the match to TRBD2 covers 7 bases. Looked up from germline, CDR1 is MNHNS and CDR2 is SASEGT. The CDR3 covers 14 residues. V dropped 3 bases and J dropped 0; count of bases not matched to a gene: 2. The CDR3 bases are TGTGCCAGCAGTGAGGGCGGGAGCTCCTACGAGCAGTACTTC. This gives the protein CASSEGGSSYEQYF.

This clonotype has more than one count but fewer than ten. V is TRBV28 and J is TRBJ2-7; D uncertain. V lost 6 bases, J lost 3 bases, and 12 bases lay in between. Germline V gene data show CDR1 as MDHEN and CDR2 as SYDVKM. The CDR3 spans 13 residues. The CDR3 loop is CASRTTRYYEQYF. The CDR3, as DNA: TGTGCCAGCAGGACCACGCGTTACTACGAGCAGTACTTC.

The chain has TRBV5-6 and TRBJ2-7; D call uncertain. Germline V gives CDR1 SGHDT, CDR2 YYEEEE. The CDR3 is made up of 13 amino acids. V lost 0 bases and J 2 bases, leaving 6 bases between the germline ends. Here the CDR3 DNA reads TGTGCCAGCAGCTTGGACACCCCCTACGAGCAGTACTTC. It is translated as CASSLDTPYEQYF.